The rows below give T cell receptor beta chains drawn from one sample of a study of cytomegalovirus exposure and HLA in healthy donors. TCRdb keeps only in-frame clones here, not all; method: immunoSEQ multiplex PCR. The repertoire holds 100,000 to 130,000 clones, almost 96% seen once, with 0.67% in the top ten. The sample was PBMCs. The receptors were sampled from a woman between 18 and 29 years old in good health and CMV-seronegative. Both conserved end residues are part of each CDR3. A D gene is named only where the DNA matches it firmly. The size entry is marked missing in some rows and otherwise reads once, few, many or a size class.

CDR3 length: 14; clone size: .; J gene: TRBJ2-3; V gene: TRBV5-1; D gene: .; CDR3 DNA: TGCGCCAGCAGCCCGGGACTTAGCACAGATACGCAGTATTTT; CDR3 protein: CASSPGLSTDTQYF
CDR3 length: 15; clone size: .; J gene: TRBJ2-7; V gene: TRBV6-5; D gene: TRBD2; CDR3 DNA: TGTGCCAGCAGGTACTCTAGCGGGGGATTCTACGAGCAGTACTTC; CDR3 protein: CASRYSSGGFYEQYF
CDR3 length: 13; clone size: .; J gene: TRBJ1-6; V gene: TRBV5-1; D gene: .; CDR3 DNA: TGCGCCAGCTTTGAGGCCGATAATTCACCCCTCCACTTT; CDR3 protein: CASFEADNSPLHF
CDR3 length: 16; clone size: .; J gene: TRBJ2-6; V gene: TRBV2; D gene: TRBD1; CDR3 DNA: TGTGCCAGCAGATTGACAGGGCTCTCTGGGGCCAACGTCCTGACTTTC; CDR3 protein: CASRLTGLSGANVLTF
CDR3 length: 15; clone size: .; J gene: TRBJ2-7; V gene: TRBV10-3; D gene: .; CDR3 DNA: TGTGCCATCAGTGAGTCTGGGCAGGGGACCTACGAGCAGTACTTC; CDR3 protein: CAISESGQGTYEQYF
CDR3 length: 13; clone size: .; J gene: TRBJ1-2; V gene: TRBV6-5; D gene: .; CDR3 DNA: TGTGCCAGCTTGGGAGCGGGGGGGGGTGGCTACACCTTC; CDR3 protein: CASLGAGGGGYTF
CDR3 length: 14; clone size: .; J gene: TRBJ1-1; V gene: TRBV7-9; D gene: .; CDR3 DNA: TGTGCCAGCAGCTTTGCCCCTATGAACACTGAAGCTTTCTTT; CDR3 protein: CASSFAPMNTEAFF
CDR3 length: 15; clone size: .; J gene: TRBJ1-1; V gene: TRBV9; D gene: TRBD1; CDR3 DNA: TGTGCCAGCAGCGTAGGAACCGGGACAGGGGTAGGAGCTTTCTTT; CDR3 protein: CASSVGTGTGVGAFF
CDR3 length: 16; clone size: .; J gene: TRBJ2-1; V gene: TRBV6-5; D gene: TRBD2; CDR3 DNA: TGTGCCAGCAGTTACTCGAGAAGCGGGGGGGCAGGTGAGCAGTTCTTC; CDR3 protein: CASSYSRSGGAGEQFF
CDR3 length: 15; clone size: .; J gene: TRBJ1-6; V gene: TRBV6-1; D gene: TRBD1; CDR3 DNA: TGTGCCAGCAGTGTTTTGGACAGGGCTAATTCACCCCTCCACTTT; CDR3 protein: CASSVLDRANSPLHF
CDR3 length: 15; clone size: .; J gene: TRBJ2-7; V gene: TRBV4-1; D gene: TRBD2; CDR3 DNA: TGCGCCAGCAGCCAAGAGGGCCTAGCGGGGCGCGAGCAGTACTTC; CDR3 protein: CASSQEGLAGREQYF
CDR3 length: 14; clone size: .; J gene: TRBJ2-7; V gene: TRBV11-2; D gene: .; CDR3 DNA: TGTGCCAGCAGCCCCACTAACCGCATCGGGGAGCAGTACTTC; CDR3 protein: CASSPTNRIGEQYF
CDR3 length: 17; clone size: .; J gene: TRBJ2-7; V gene: TRBV28; D gene: TRBD2; CDR3 DNA: TGTGCCAGCGGCTTTATGCAGGACGGGGGGAGCTCCTACGAGCAGTACTTC; CDR3 protein: CASGFMQDGGSSYEQYF
CDR3 length: 15; clone size: once; J gene: TRBJ2-1; V gene: TRBV7-2; D gene: .; CDR3 DNA: TGTGCCAGCAGCTTAGTTGCATCAGGGTACGATGAGCAGTTCTTC; CDR3 protein: CASSLVASGYDEQFF
CDR3 length: 18; clone size: .; J gene: TRBJ2-2; V gene: TRBV25-1; D gene: .; CDR3 DNA: TGTGCCAGCAGTGAAGGAGTGGAGTCCAAAGGCCGTGCCGGGGAGCTGTTTTTT; CDR3 protein: CASSEGVESKGRAGELFF
CDR3 length: 16; clone size: .; J gene: TRBJ1-1; V gene: TRBV5-6; D gene: TRBD1; CDR3 DNA: TGTGCCAGCAGCAGTCTCCTCCGGGACAGGCCATTAGAAGCTTTCTTT; CDR3 protein: CASSSLLRDRPLEAFF
CDR3 length: 12; clone size: .; J gene: TRBJ1-2; V gene: TRBV28; D gene: .; CDR3 DNA: TGTGCCAGCACAAGCGGTGGCTATGGCTACACCTTC; CDR3 protein: CASTSGGYGYTF
CDR3 length: 17; clone size: .; J gene: TRBJ1-5; V gene: TRBV5-8; D gene: .; CDR3 DNA: TGTGCCAGCAGCCCCTGGGGAGAGCCCTGGGGCAATCAGCCCCAGCATTTT; CDR3 protein: CASSPWGEPWGNQPQHF
CDR3 length: 16; clone size: .; J gene: TRBJ2-2; V gene: TRBV7-2; D gene: .; CDR3 DNA: TGTGCCAGCAGCTTACTCCCCACAGGGAACACCGGGGAGCTGTTTTTT; CDR3 protein: CASSLLPTGNTGELFF
CDR3 length: 13; clone size: .; J gene: TRBJ1-4; V gene: TRBV6-5; D gene: .; CDR3 DNA: TGTGCCACGGGGTGGGGGCAAGGTGAAAAACTGTTTTTT; CDR3 protein: CATGWGQGEKLFF
CDR3 length: 17; clone size: .; J gene: TRBJ1-1; V gene: TRBV19; D gene: TRBD1; CDR3 DNA: TGTGCCAGTAGTATCGGCACAGGGGGCCAAATGAACACTGAAGCTTTCTTT; CDR3 protein: CASSIGTGGQMNTEAFF
CDR3 length: 17; clone size: .; J gene: TRBJ2-5; V gene: TRBV4-1; D gene: .; CDR3 DNA: TGCGCCAGCAGCCAAGATTTTCCCCAGGGGTATCGAGAGACCCAGTACTTC; CDR3 protein: CASSQDFPQGYRETQYF
CDR3 length: 14; clone size: .; J gene: TRBJ2-2; V gene: TRBV7-9; D gene: .; CDR3 DNA: TGTGCCAGCAGCTCCAGGGTTGGGGCCGGGGAGCTGTTTTTT; CDR3 protein: CASSSRVGAGELFF
CDR3 length: 17; clone size: once; J gene: TRBJ2-1; V gene: TRBV19; D gene: .; CDR3 DNA: TGTGCCAGTAGTAAGGGGGCCAATCGGGGGCTCTACAATGAGCAGTTCTTC; CDR3 protein: CASSKGANRGLYNEQFF
CDR3 length: 14; clone size: .; J gene: TRBJ2-7; V gene: TRBV12-1; D gene: .; CDR3 DNA: TGTGCCAGCAGCCCCAAGCGGGGGGGATACGAGCAGTACTTC; CDR3 protein: CASSPKRGGYEQYF
CDR3 length: 12; clone size: .; J gene: TRBJ1-2; V gene: TRBV7-8; D gene: .; CDR3 DNA: TGTGCCAGCAGCTCGGGACTCTATGGCTACACCTTC; CDR3 protein: CASSSGLYGYTF
CDR3 length: 14; clone size: .; J gene: TRBJ2-7; V gene: TRBV28; D gene: TRBD1; CDR3 DNA: TGTGCCAGTCTGGGGCAGGGGGCGGCGTACGAGCAGTACTTC; CDR3 protein: CASLGQGAAYEQYF
CDR3 length: 15; clone size: .; J gene: TRBJ1-6; V gene: TRBV27; D gene: .; CDR3 DNA: TGTGCCAGCAGTTTCGGACCAGGGGTACAGTCACCCCTCCACTTT; CDR3 protein: CASSFGPGVQSPLHF
CDR3 length: 18; clone size: .; J gene: TRBJ2-1; V gene: TRBV25-1; D gene: TRBD2; CDR3 DNA: TGTGCCACCGAGGAGGACTGGACTAGCGGGGATTCCTACAATGAGCAGTTCTTC; CDR3 protein: CATEEDWTSGDSYNEQFF
CDR3 length: 11; clone size: .; J gene: TRBJ1-2; V gene: TRBV28; D gene: .; CDR3 DNA: TGTGCCAGTTACAGGGCCCATGGCTACACCTTC; CDR3 protein: CASYRAHGYTF
CDR3 length: 12; clone size: .; J gene: TRBJ2-3; V gene: TRBV28; D gene: .; CDR3 DNA: TGTGCCAGCAGTCAATTCACAGATACGCAGTATTTT; CDR3 protein: CASSQFTDTQYF
CDR3 length: 15; clone size: .; J gene: TRBJ1-6; V gene: TRBV9; D gene: TRBD1; CDR3 DNA: TGTGCCAGCAGCGTAGTGGACAGGGGTACTTCACCCCTCCACTTT; CDR3 protein: CASSVVDRGTSPLHF
CDR3 length: 15; clone size: .; J gene: TRBJ1-2; V gene: TRBV15; D gene: .; CDR3 DNA: TGTGCCACCAGCAGAGCATATTACGGGGTCGACGGCTACACCTTC; CDR3 protein: CATSRAYYGVDGYTF
CDR3 length: 14; clone size: once; J gene: TRBJ1-6; V gene: TRBV28; D gene: TRBD1; CDR3 DNA: TGTGCCAGCAGACGCCACAGGGGGGGGTCACCCCTCCACTTT; CDR3 protein: CASRRHRGGSPLHF
CDR3 length: 16; clone size: .; J gene: TRBJ2-5; V gene: TRBV7-2; D gene: TRBD2; CDR3 DNA: TGTGCCAGCAGCTTAGACTGGGCGGGGGTGTCAGAGACCCAGTACTTC; CDR3 protein: CASSLDWAGVSETQYF
CDR3 length: 16; clone size: .; J gene: TRBJ1-5; V gene: TRBV4-1; D gene: .; CDR3 DNA: TGCGCCAGCAGTCCTTCAGGGGTCATTAGCAATCAGCCCCAGCATTTT; CDR3 protein: CASSPSGVISNQPQHF
CDR3 length: 15; clone size: .; J gene: TRBJ1-2; V gene: TRBV4-1; D gene: TRBD1; CDR3 DNA: TGCGCCAGCAGCCAGGCGGTCCAGGGGGCGTTGGGCTACACCTTC; CDR3 protein: CASSQAVQGALGYTF
CDR3 length: 14; clone size: .; J gene: TRBJ2-3; V gene: TRBV28; D gene: .; CDR3 DNA: TGTGCCAGCAGTTTAGGGAGACGTACAGATACGCAGTATTTT; CDR3 protein: CASSLGRRTDTQYF
CDR3 length: 13; clone size: .; J gene: TRBJ1-6; V gene: TRBV6-5; D gene: TRBD1; CDR3 DNA: TGTGCCAGCAGGCAGGGACAGATTTCACCCCTCCACTTT; CDR3 protein: CASRQGQISPLHF
CDR3 length: 15; clone size: .; J gene: TRBJ1-2; V gene: TRBV28; D gene: TRBD1; CDR3 DNA: TGTGCCAGCAGCCTCGACAGGGTTAAGAGCTATGGCTACACCTTC; CDR3 protein: CASSLDRVKSYGYTF
CDR3 length: 12; clone size: .; J gene: TRBJ2-7; V gene: TRBV28; D gene: .; CDR3 DNA: TGTGCCAGCAGTTTAGTAACAGACGAGCAGTACTTC; CDR3 protein: CASSLVTDEQYF
CDR3 length: 12; clone size: .; J gene: TRBJ2-1; V gene: TRBV7-3; D gene: TRBD1; CDR3 DNA: TGTGCCAGCAGCAAACCGGGACAGGAGCAGTTCTTC; CDR3 protein: CASSKPGQEQFF
CDR3 length: 15; clone size: .; J gene: TRBJ2-7; V gene: TRBV9; D gene: TRBD1; CDR3 DNA: TGTGCCAGCAGCGTAGGCGGGACAGGGGTGTGGGAGCAGTACTTC; CDR3 protein: CASSVGGTGVWEQYF
CDR3 length: 14; clone size: .; J gene: TRBJ2-4; V gene: TRBV27; D gene: TRBD1; CDR3 DNA: TGTGCCAGCAAGGACAGGGCTGGCAAAAACATTCAGTACTTC; CDR3 protein: CASKDRAGKNIQYF
CDR3 length: 14; clone size: once; J gene: TRBJ1-1; V gene: TRBV6-5; D gene: TRBD1; CDR3 DNA: TGTGCCAGCAGTTCATACAGGGGAGGCACTGAAGCTTTCTTT; CDR3 protein: CASSSYRGGTEAFF
CDR3 length: 14; clone size: .; J gene: TRBJ2-5; V gene: TRBV25-1; D gene: .; CDR3 DNA: TGTGCCAGCAGTGAATATAGAGAATTGGAGACCCAGTACTTC; CDR3 protein: CASSEYRELETQYF
CDR3 length: 13; clone size: .; J gene: TRBJ1-2; V gene: TRBV28; D gene: .; CDR3 DNA: TGTGCCAGCAACCAGGGGTGGAACTATGGCTACACCTTC; CDR3 protein: CASNQGWNYGYTF
CDR3 length: 13; clone size: .; J gene: TRBJ1-2; V gene: TRBV6-5; D gene: .; CDR3 DNA: TGTGCCAGCAGAGATACAGGGTTCGGTGGCTACACCTTC; CDR3 protein: CASRDTGFGGYTF